The entry below gives a single T cell receptor (beta chain) sequence along with its context. The antigen remains undetermined. The germline CDR1 and CDR2 sequences are SQVTM and ANQGSEA. Deletions cut 0 bases from V and 3 bases from J, with 9 bases between. This CDR3 contains 14 residues. The data are from a study of beta chain features in type 1 diabetes. Expressed TCRB transcripts were sequenced after all isolated RNA was converted to cDNA. Using immunoSEQ multiplex PCR, the repertoire was profiled, and TCRdb retains in-frame clones only, with some absent. The sample includes around 180,000 clones, 13% seen only once; the top ten take 0.62%. Study conclusions and caveats: Researchers cautioned that cDNA sequencing could over-represent cells with high TCR expression.

The rearrangement uses TRBV29-1 and TRBJ2-1, with D tentatively TRBD1 (5 bases). The sequenced material came from central memory CD4+ T cells from blood. The TCR sequence derives from a woman between 18 and 30 years old in good health. CDR3 DNA sequence: TGCAGCGTTGAAGACAGGGTGGTCTACAATGAGCAGTTCTTC. Amino acid sequence: CSVEDRVVYNEQFF.